A single sample gave rise to the 20 T cell receptor beta chains below, sequenced in a study of CD8 T cells in Susac syndrome. When the RNA was reverse transcribed, random hexamers were used with an input of roughly 0.5 to 1 ug. One entry per CDR3 protein, called by TCRdb with MiXCR from the immunoSEQ multiplex PCR reads. This table holds about 120,000 distinct CDR3 sequences, 85% to 95% found once. Sequencing was performed on CD4+ T cells from PBMCs. Every receptor here comes from a human donor with multiple sclerosis.

This chain connects TRBV3-1 to TRBJ2-5; tentative D call: TRBD2 (6 bases). Per germline, CDR1 LGHDT and CDR2 YNNKEL (reference sequence). The CDR3 is made up of 16 amino acids. V was shortened by 4 bases and J by 0 bases, with 15 bases between the two germline ends. The CDR3 is CASSLPLASHQETQYF. In DNA form, the CDR3 reads TGTGCCAGCAGCCTCCCTCTAGCGTCCCACCAAGAGACCCAGTACTTC.

The chain has TRBV7-2 and TRBJ2-2; 11 positions agree with TRBD2. This CDR3 is 15 amino acids long. V lost 5 bases to trimming and J lost 4 bases; unmatched junction nucleotides: 3. Per the germline V gene, CDR1 is SGHTA and CDR2 is FQGNSA. The CDR3 bases are TGTGCCAGCAGCCTTAGCGGGGGGGCCACCGGGGAGCTGTTTTTT. Translating gives CASSLSGGATGELFF.

The J gene is TRBJ1-2, the V gene TRBV3-1; D is uncertain. V was shortened by 0 bases and J by 3 bases, with 5 bases between the two germline ends. This CDR3 contains 13 residues. CDR1 is LGHDT, CDR2 YNNKEL, per germline (reference sequence). The DNA for the CDR3 is TGTGCCAGCAGCCAAGAGGGCTACTATGGCTACACCTTC. Its protein product is CASSQEGYYGYTF. The full variable domain, rest sourced from reference TRBV3-1 and TRBJ1-2, is DTAVSQTPKYLVTQMGNDKSIKCEQNLGHDTMYWYKQDSKKFLKIMFSYNNKELIINETVPNRFSPKSPDKAHLNLHINSLELGDSAVYFCASSQEGYYGYTFGSGTRLTVV.

The V and J genes are TRBV6-5 and TRBJ1-2; TRBD1 aligns across 7 bases. This CDR3 region has 12 residues. Looked up from germline, CDR1 is MNHEY and CDR2 is SVGAGI. Trimming at V came to 6 bases and at J to 2 bases, leaving 0 bases not matched to a gene. The CDR3: CASSRGNYGYTF. CDR3 in DNA: TGTGCCAGCAGCAGGGGGAACTATGGCTACACCTTC.

This chain connects TRBV28 to TRBJ2-3, with TRBD1 matching 7 bases. V lost 7 bases to trimming and J lost 0 bases; unmatched junction nucleotides: 7. This CDR3 comprises 15 residues. CDR1 and CDR2 (germline): MDHEN, SYDVKM. The chain's CDR3 is CASTATGKSTDTQYF. Here the CDR3 DNA reads TGTGCCAGCACCGCGACAGGGAAAAGCACAGATACGCAGTATTTT.

This chain joins TRBV2 and TRBJ1-1, with D tentatively TRBD1 (5 bases). Per the germline V gene, CDR1 is SNHLY and CDR2 is FYNNEI. Trimming cost V 8 bases and J 8 bases, with 6 bases left between them. CDR3 length: 9 residues. Here the CDR3 DNA reads TGTGCCAGCGGGGCGGAAGCTTTCTTT. It is translated as CASGAEAFF.

Only one count was recorded for this clonotype. The chain recombines TRBV20-1 with TRBJ2-3, with D perhaps matching TRBD1 (5 bases). The CDR3 loop spans 16 amino acids. Germline V gives CDR1 DFQATT, CDR2 SNEGSKA (reference sequence). V dropped 0 bases and J dropped 2 bases, with 15 bases sitting between them. CDR3 region: CSARDTGWGHTDTQYF. In DNA form, the CDR3 reads TGCAGTGCTAGAGATACCGGGTGGGGCCACACAGATACGCAGTATTTT.

This clonotype showed up just a few times. The chain joins TRBV7-2 to TRBJ2-7; D not resolved. CDR3 length: 12 residues. V shed 2 bases and J shed 0 bases, with 2 bases lying between them. Germline V gene sequence: CDR1 SGHTA, CDR2 FQGNSA. CDR3 bases: TGTGCCAGCAGCTTAAACTCCTACGAGCAGTACTTC. Encoded protein: CASSLNSYEQYF.

The gene calls are TRBV7-2 and TRBJ2-5; the D is unclear. The CDR3 is 12 amino acids. Germline CDR1 SGHTA, CDR2 FQGNSA. Deletions cut 6 bases from V and 3 bases from J, with 8 bases between. In nucleotides, the CDR3 is TGTGCCAGCAGACGCAGTGAAGAGACCCAGTACTTC. Amino acid sequence: CASRRSEETQYF. The variable domain in full, completed from reference TRBV7-2 and TRBJ2-5, reads GAGVSQSPSNKVTEKGKDVELRCDPISGHTALYWYRQSLGQGLEFLIYFQGNSAPDKSGLPSDRFSAERTGGSVSTLTIQRTQQEDSAVYLCASRRSEETQYFGPGTRLLVL.

As concerns this clonotype: The junction and the germline gene differ at one end; a read error may be behind it. The chain couples TRBV12-3 or TRBV12-4 to TRBJ2-2; 9 bases are shared with TRBD2. This CDR3 has 15 amino acids. The CDR3 bases are TGTGCCAGCAGGTTAGCGGGGGCAAGGCCCGGGGAGCTGTTTTTT. This gives the protein CASRLAGARPGELFF.

This chain joins TRBV30 and TRBJ2-7; possibly TRBD2 for D (5 bases). This CDR3 is built from 12 residues. Germline CDR1 and CDR2: GTSNPN and SVGIG (reference sequence). With 4 bases removed from V and 2 bases from J, the gap between germline ends came to 9 bases. CDR3 amino acids: CAWTRETYEQYF. DNA for the CDR3: TGTGCCTGGACGAGGGAAACCTACGAGCAGTACTTC.

The rearrangement joins TRBV4-2 to TRBJ2-5; the D gene is possibly TRBD2 (6 bases). Trimming removed 2 bases at V and 2 bases at J, with 15 bases between. The CDR3 runs to 16 residues. Germline values: CDR1 LGHNA, CDR2 YNFKEQ. The DNA of the CDR3 is TGTGCCAGCAGCCAACTAAGGAGGGCTGGGCAAGAGACCCAGTACTTC. This sequence encodes CASSQLRRAGQETQYF.

V is TRBV9 and J is TRBJ2-7; possibly TRBD1 for D (6 bases). V shed 3 bases and J shed 2 bases, with 12 bases lying between them. CDR1 and CDR2 from the germline V gene are SGDLS and YYNGEE. This CDR3 region has 14 residues. The CDR3 nucleotides are TGTGCCAGCAGCGCCCTGACAGGAGCCTACGAGCAGTACTTC. As protein: CASSALTGAYEQYF.

CDR3 DNA: TGCGCCAGCAGCTTGCCAGGGACAGAGACCCAGTACTTC. Translation: CASSLPGTETQYF. V and J are TRBV5-1 and TRBJ2-5; D is possibly TRBD1 or TRBD2 (5 bases each). Looked up from germline, CDR1 is SGHRS and CDR2 is YFSETQ. V dropped 1 base and J dropped 4 bases, with 8 bases sitting between them. This CDR3 is built from 13 residues. Drawing the rest from reference TRBV5-1 and TRBJ2-5, the complete variable domain is KAGVTQTPRYLIKTRGQQVTLSCSPISGHRSVSWYQQTPGQGLQFLFEYFSETQRNKGNFPGRFSGRQFSNSRSEMNVSTLELGDSALYLCASSLPGTETQYFGPGTRLLVL.

The chain recombines TRBV29-1 with TRBJ2-7; D may be TRBD1 (5 bases). This CDR3 is built from 14 residues. From germline, CDR1 is SQVTM and CDR2 ANQGSEA. Trimming left V 7 bases short and J 7 bases short, with 23 bases between. The CDR3 here is CSASSGQGVREQYF. As DNA, the CDR3 is TGCAGCGCAAGCAGTGGGCAGGGTGTTCGGGAGCAGTACTTC.

This chain connects TRBV9 to TRBJ2-1; 15 nucleotides align to TRBD2. The V gene end was trimmed by 4 bases and the J gene end by 9 bases; junction bases not matched to a gene: 17. The CDR3 totals 19 residues. Germline values: CDR1 SGDLS, CDR2 YYNGEE. CDR3: CASSPLGTSGGPLTLEQFF. DNA of the CDR3: TGTGCCAGCAGCCCTCTCGGGACTAGCGGGGGGCCCTTGACTCTTGAGCAGTTCTTC.

This chain links TRBV9 with TRBJ1-4; perhaps TRBD1 as D (5 bases). CDR1 SGDLS and CDR2 YYNGEE come from the germline V gene. V shed 4 bases and J shed 3 bases, with 13 bases lying between them. This CDR3 is 15 amino acids long. This CDR3 reads CASSLRDGANEKLFF. The DNA for the CDR3 is TGTGCCAGCAGCTTAAGGGACGGAGCTAATGAAAAACTGTTTTTT.

This CDR3 reads CASSQDHWRETQYF. The CDR3 nucleotides read TGTGCCAGCAGCCAAGATCATTGGCGAGAGACCCAGTACTTC. This chain connects TRBV3-1 to TRBJ2-5, with unresolved D. The length of the CDR3 is 14 residues. V was shortened by 0 bases and J by 4 bases, with 9 bases between the two germline ends. CDR1 and CDR2 (germline): LGHDT, YNNKEL (reference sequence).

The chain has TRBV7-9 and TRBJ2-3; the D is unclear. Germline assignment: CDR1 SEHNR and CDR2 FQNEAQ (reference sequence). CDR3 length equals 15 residues. With 5 bases removed from V and 3 bases from J, the gap between germline ends came to 15 bases. CDR3 residues: CASSQDYRITDTQYF. Written as DNA, the CDR3 is TGTGCCAGCAGCCAAGATTACAGAATAACAGATACGCAGTATTTT.

The V call is TRBV20-1, the J call TRBJ1-5, with D perhaps matching TRBD1 (6 bases). The germline V gene has CDR1 DFQATT and CDR2 SNEGSKA (reference sequence). The length of the CDR3 is 15 residues. With 6 bases removed from V and 5 bases from J, the gap between germline ends came to 20 bases. CDR3 DNA: TGCAGTGCCCGACAGGATAGGGGAGCATATCAGCCCCAGCATTTT. Its translation is CSARQDRGAYQPQHF.